Listed below are T cell receptor beta chains from one sample, sequenced in a study of cytomegalovirus exposure and HLA in healthy donors. Sequenced by immunoSEQ multiplex PCR; TCRdb stores in-frame clones only, minus some. The data contain roughly 110,000 clones, approximately 80% of them singletons. The sequencing input was PBMCs. The origin of the receptors is a female donor in good health and CMV-seronegative. CDR3s leave out the opening cysteine and the closing phenylalanine or tryptophan. Rows give clone size only sometimes, using once, few, many, or a class for an expanded clone.

V gene: TRBV2
clone size: .
CDR3 protein: ASREGQGFVTDTQY

V gene: TRBV6-6
clone size: .
CDR3 protein: ASSREGPGGYGYT

V gene: TRBV5-8
clone size: .
CDR3 protein: ASGGQFWSSYNEQF

V gene: TRBV15
clone size: .
CDR3 protein: ATSRGGAYNEQF

V gene: TRBV11-2
clone size: .
CDR3 protein: ASRRTQGARDEQY

V gene: TRBV6-4
clone size: once
CDR3 protein: ASSDPSGGETQY

V gene: TRBV7-9
clone size: .
CDR3 protein: ASRTGGRGEKLF

V gene: TRBV11-2
clone size: .
CDR3 protein: ASKGWYEAF

V gene: TRBV28
clone size: .
CDR3 protein: ASISGQGGGPYSNQPQH

V gene: TRBV28
clone size: few
CDR3 protein: ASGARPGDSYEQY

V gene: TRBV9
clone size: few
CDR3 protein: ASSARTTASGSPLH

V gene: TRBV5-6
clone size: .
CDR3 protein: ASSFGNTEAF

V gene: TRBV18
clone size: .
CDR3 protein: ASSPLPWTGDSPLH

V gene: TRBV4-1
clone size: .
CDR3 protein: ASSQDPPGRKPYT

V gene: TRBV9
clone size: .
CDR3 protein: ASSPADTSPLH

V gene: TRBV5-6
clone size: .
CDR3 protein: ASSLAGYGYT

V gene: TRBV11-2
clone size: .
CDR3 protein: ASSLGWAGYGYT

V gene: TRBV2
clone size: .
CDR3 protein: ASSHTSSLINNEQF

V gene: TRBV7-2
clone size: few
CDR3 protein: ASSLRRQMNTEAF

V gene: TRBV14
clone size: .
CDR3 protein: ASSQAGSYEQY

V gene: TRBV5-5
clone size: .
CDR3 protein: ASSLVQGSYEQY

V gene: TRBV10-2
clone size: .
CDR3 protein: ASQSGGRETQY

V gene: TRBV25-1
clone size: .
CDR3 protein: ASRPSTGLDNSPLH

V gene: TRBV29-1
clone size: .
CDR3 protein: SVEKGGASDTQY

V gene: TRBV7-8
clone size: .
CDR3 protein: ASSVRDRGPDDLNTEAF

V gene: TRBV27
clone size: once
CDR3 protein: ASSMTGFYGYT

V gene: TRBV5-4
clone size: once
CDR3 protein: ASSLDRRTDTQY

V gene: TRBV11-2
clone size: .
CDR3 protein: ASSLDGAGGQETQY

V gene: TRBV11-2
clone size: .
CDR3 protein: ASSPGQLQY

V gene: TRBV5-3
clone size: .
CDR3 protein: ARRLDRGLYGYT

V gene: TRBV2
clone size: .
CDR3 protein: ASTLAEGETQY

V gene: TRBV15
clone size: .
CDR3 protein: ATSRDSRGSVGQF

V gene: TRBV14
clone size: .
CDR3 protein: ASSQVVRVGYT

V gene: TRBV10-1
clone size: .
CDR3 protein: ARNQGQGNIEQY

V gene: TRBV2
clone size: .
CDR3 protein: ASSVTDTEAF

V gene: TRBV5-1
clone size: .
CDR3 protein: ASSLAKIRDRGSTGELF

V gene: TRBV6-5
clone size: .
CDR3 protein: ASSYFVGQGMDGYT

V gene: TRBV5-1
clone size: .
CDR3 protein: ASSLARTGGESGEQY

V gene: TRBV18
clone size: .
CDR3 protein: ASSPMMAGSTGELF

V gene: TRBV6-6
clone size: few
CDR3 protein: ASSRRKDEKLF

V gene: TRBV19
clone size: .
CDR3 protein: ASSIGGGSHNEQF

V gene: TRBV7-9
clone size: .
CDR3 protein: ASSFVNTEAF

V gene: TRBV6-1
clone size: .
CDR3 protein: ASRGRGLNQPQH

V gene: TRBV5-8
clone size: .
CDR3 protein: ASSRGEDYGYT

V gene: TRBV7-7
clone size: .
CDR3 protein: ASSLDLPGSRGETQY

V gene: TRBV6-5
clone size: .
CDR3 protein: ASSYSRDRVQETQY

V gene: TRBV9
clone size: .
CDR3 protein: ASSPPTAPSSQY

V gene: TRBV7-9
clone size: .
CDR3 protein: ASSLAGQKETQY

V gene: TRBV7-9
clone size: .
CDR3 protein: ASSSLGLLVTGELF

V gene: TRBV7-7
clone size: .
CDR3 protein: ASSIGMEGGEQF

V gene: TRBV4-2
clone size: .
CDR3 protein: ASSRELSGGEAGELF

V gene: TRBV5-4
clone size: .
CDR3 protein: ASSFRSYTEAF

V gene: TRBV5-1
clone size: .
CDR3 protein: ASSLEGGPPGYT

V gene: TRBV4-3
clone size: .
CDR3 protein: ASSQMAAGDSPLH

V gene: TRBV5-6
clone size: few
CDR3 protein: ASSQDHSGGANEQF